A single sample gave rise to the 18 T cell receptor beta chains below, sequenced in a study of shared clonotypes between healthy human individuals. Data came from immunoSEQ multiplex PCR; TCRdb stores just in-frame clones and leaves some out. The sample shows 2,500,000 or so clones, more than 90% of them seen only once. Sequencing was carried out using naive CD4+ T cells sorted from blood. The subset denotes: CD45RA+ positively selected. The receptor source for this set is a man between 18 and 29 years old in good health.

About this clone itself: This CDR3 is also generated by other DNA sequences in the sample. This rearrangement joins TRBV2 to TRBJ2-2; D gene uncertain. The CDR3 is 13 amino acids. CDR1 is SNHLY and CDR2 is FYNNEI in the germline V gene. Trimming stripped 6 bases from V and 3 bases from J, with 8 bases between. CDR3 residues: CASRGQDTGELFF. Written as DNA, the CDR3 is TGTGCCAGCAGGGGTCAGGACACCGGGGAGCTGTTTTTT.

V usage is TRBV5-1 and J usage is TRBJ1-1; TRBD1 aligns across 7 bases. The junction had 10 bases not matched to a gene; V was cut back by 2 bases and J by 0 bases. The CDR3 sequence is 17 residues long. Germline V gives CDR1 SGHRS, CDR2 YFSETQ. This CDR3 reads CASSFGGTADMNTEAFF. The CDR3 DNA reads TGCGCCAGCAGCTTTGGGGGGACAGCCGATATGAACACTGAAGCTTTCTTT.

V gene TRBV30 combines with J gene TRBJ2-5, with D possibly being TRBD1 or TRBD2 (5 bases each). V was clipped by 0 bases and J by 4 bases, with 21 bases between them. Germline CDR1 and CDR2: GTSNPN and SVGIG (reference sequence). The CDR3 totals 17 residues. CDR3 nucleotide sequence: TGTGCCTGGAGTGTACCCGGGGCAGGGTGGGATGTAGAGACCCAGTACTTC. Its translation is CAWSVPGAGWDVETQYF.

J is TRBJ2-7 and V is TRBV27; 10 positions match TRBD1. Germline V gene sequence: CDR1 MNHEY, CDR2 SMNVEV (reference sequence). The ends lost 5 bases at V and 1 base at J; junction bases unmatched: 11. The CDR3 extends over 17 amino acids. CDR3 DNA: TGTGCCAGCAGTCCCACCGCGACAGGGGGCCGTTCCTACGAGCAGTACTTC. Translation gives CASSPTATGGRSYEQYF.

The genes are TRBV5-1 and TRBJ2-3, with 7 bases matching TRBD1. Germline V gene sequence: CDR1 SGHRS, CDR2 YFSETQ. Trimming at V came to 4 bases and at J to 4 bases, leaving 6 bases not matched to a gene. The CDR3 sequence is 14 residues long. CDR3 sequence reads: CASSPQGVADTQYF. The CDR3 nucleotides read TGCGCCAGCAGCCCGCAGGGGGTAGCAGATACGCAGTATTTT.

The V gene is TRBV19, the J gene TRBJ1-5, with TRBD1 as a possible D gene (5 bases). Germline V gives CDR1 LNHDA, CDR2 SQIVND (reference sequence). CDR3 length equals 14 residues. V was trimmed by 1 base and J by 6 bases, leaving 10 bases between them. The CDR3 sequence: CASSIVGLGQPQHF. The CDR3 DNA follows: TGTGCCAGTAGTATAGTGGGACTTGGTCAGCCCCAGCATTTT.

The J gene is TRBJ2-7, the V gene TRBV2; D call uncertain. The CDR3 spans 12 residues. Germline lookup yields CDR1 SNHLY and CDR2 FYNNEI. V gave up 7 bases and J gave up 3 bases, with 10 bases separating them. CDR3 nucleotides: TGTGCCAGCAAGACCGTTATCTACGAGCAGTACTTC. Encoded protein: CASKTVIYEQYF.

The V and J genes are TRBV7-3 and TRBJ2-3; possible D gene TRBD2, 6 bases. Trimming removed 3 bases from V and 8 bases from J, with 12 bases in between. This CDR3 comprises 13 residues. Germline CDR1 SGHTA, CDR2 FQGTGA. CDR3 residues: CASSLEGSGTQYF. CDR3 bases: TGTGCCAGCAGCTTGGAGGGATCCGGTACGCAGTATTTT.

This clone was picked up a small number of times. Other DNA sequences in the sample encode the same CDR3. This rearrangement joins TRBV10-3 to TRBJ1-4; D ambiguous. The CDR3 length is 13 residues. The germline V gene encodes CDR1 ENHRY and CDR2 SYGVKD. V dropped 3 bases and J dropped 3 bases, with 5 bases sitting between them. The CDR3 spells CAISDRSNEKLFF. As DNA, the CDR3 is TGTGCCATCAGTGACCGATCTAATGAAAAACTGTTTTTT.

This chain joins TRBV5-1 and TRBJ1-4, with a possible D match to TRBD1 (5 bases). V was pared by 3 bases and J by 4 bases, with 10 bases between. Germline-derived CDR1 and CDR2 are SGHRS and YFSETQ. There are 14 residues in the CDR3. The CDR3 region has the DNA TGCGCCAGCAGCTGGGACGGCCGTAATGAAAAACTGTTTTTT. Translated: CASSWDGRNEKLFF.

In this sample, this clone turned up once. This chain joins TRBV5-1 and TRBJ2-2, with a weak D call TRBD2 (6 bases). Per germline, CDR1 SGHRS and CDR2 YFSETQ. CDR3 size: 14 residues. V was clipped by 4 bases and J by 6 bases, with 13 bases between them. This chain's CDR3 is CASSRGATAGELFF. The CDR3 DNA follows: TGCGCCAGCAGCCGCGGGGCCACGGCCGGGGAGCTGTTTTTT.

The rearrangement joins TRBV25-1 to TRBJ2-5; 7 bases match TRBD2. Germline V gives CDR1 MGHDK, CDR2 SYGVNS. The V gene end was trimmed by 6 bases and the J gene end by 10 bases; junction bases not matched to a gene: 11. This CDR3 has 13 residues. CDR3 nucleotides: TGTGCCAGCAGCGGGACCAAACGGGGGGACCAGTACTTC. Translated, it gives CASSGTKRGDQYF.

The chain carries TRBV30 and TRBJ2-2, with unresolved D. There are 13 residues in the CDR3. V was pared by 0 bases and J by 6 bases, with 8 bases between. CDR1 and CDR2 from the germline V gene are GTSNPN and SVGIG (reference sequence). CDR3 in amino acids: CAWSVNSPGELFF. DNA for the CDR3: TGTGCCTGGAGTGTAAATAGTCCCGGGGAGCTGTTTTTT. Supplemented by reference TRBV30 and TRBJ2-2, the full variable domain reads SQTIHQWPATLVQPVGSPLSLECTVEGTSNPNLYWYRQAAGRGLQLLFYSVGIGQISSEVPQNLSASRPQDRQFILSSKKLLLSDSGFYLCAWSVNSPGELFFGEGSRLTVL.

The chain is built from TRBV30 and TRBJ2-1; D is perhaps TRBD1 or TRBD2 (5 bases each). V was pared by 1 base and J by 9 bases, with 19 bases between. Germline CDR1 is GTSNPN and CDR2 is SVGIG (reference sequence). The CDR3 runs 15 residues. The CDR3 here is CAWSGDLRTIGEQFF. Here the CDR3 DNA reads TGTGCCTGGAGTGGGGACCTTCGGACGATCGGTGAGCAGTTCTTC.

This clone was seen more than once but under ten times. V is TRBV6-5 and J is TRBJ1-5; a possible D gene is TRBD1 (5 bases). Germline V gives CDR1 MNHEY, CDR2 SVGAGI. This CDR3 comprises 15 residues. Between the trimmed V and J ends, which lost 6 bases and 7 bases, there was a span of 19 bases. The chain's CDR3 is CASSLTSDIGQPQHF. The CDR3, as DNA: TGTGCCAGCAGCCTCACGTCGGACATTGGGCAGCCCCAGCATTTT.

A single count supports this clone. The J gene is TRBJ2-2, the V gene TRBV7-9; D ambiguous. V lost 3 bases, J lost 5 bases, and 7 bases lay in between. The CDR3 loop spans 13 amino acids. CDR1 and CDR2 (germline): SEHNR, FQNEAQ (reference sequence). CDR3 amino acids: CASSFTVTGELFF. CDR3 sequence (DNA): TGTGCCAGCAGCTTTACGGTAACCGGGGAGCTGTTTTTT.

With regard to this clone: Additional DNA sequences in this sample encode the identical CDR3. The chain joins TRBV19 to TRBJ2-7; D call uncertain. Germline CDR1 LNHDA, CDR2 SQIVND (reference sequence). The V end was cut by 10 bases, the J end by 1 base, with 11 bases between. The length of the CDR3 is 12 residues. In DNA, the CDR3 is TGTGCCACCCTTGCCCCTTCCTACGAGCAGTACTTC. The encoded protein is CATLAPSYEQYF.

The V gene is TRBV5-4, the J gene TRBJ2-3, with TRBD2 matching 7 bases. The CDR3 totals 16 residues. The V and J ends lost 4 bases and 2 bases, in that order; junction bases with no gene match: 10. Germline V gene sequence: CDR1 SGHNT, CDR2 YYREEE (reference sequence). The CDR3 bases are TGTGCCAGCAGCCCGCCCGGGACTAACCCCACAGATACGCAGTATTTT. Amino acid sequence: CASSPPGTNPTDTQYF.